One and the same sample provided the 25 T cell receptor beta chains below, sequenced in a study of T cells after yellow fever vaccination. TCRdb redid the calling of the 5' RACE reads with MiXCR, one entry per CDR3 protein. This sample has hundreds of thousands of distinct CDR3 sequences, with around a sixth found just once. The sequences come from PBMCs, collected before the yellow fever booster vaccination. The receptors were gathered from a man aged 18-30 years who received the YFV17D yellow fever vaccine.

This chain connects TRBV7-3 to TRBJ2-1, with 10 bases matching TRBD2. This CDR3 region has 14 residues. The V gene's germline CDR1 is SGHTA and CDR2 FQGTGA. The trim removed 5 bases at V and 5 bases at J, leaving 3 bases unmatched. CDR3 sequence reads: CASSTSGVNNEQFF. In nucleotides, the CDR3 is TGTGCCAGCAGCACTAGCGGGGTGAACAATGAGCAGTTCTTC. The full variable domain, its missing parts supplied by reference TRBV7-3 and TRBJ2-1, is GAGVSQTPSNKVTEKGKYVELRCDPISGHTALYWYRQSLGQGPEFLIYFQGTGAADDSGLPNDRFFAVRPEGSVSTLKIQRTERGDSAVYLCASSTSGVNNEQFFGPGTRLTVL.

The genes are TRBV9 and TRBJ1-4; D might be TRBD1 (6 bases). The CDR3 is 17 residues long. Trimming stripped 0 bases from V and 7 bases from J, with 19 bases between. CDR1 SGDLS and CDR2 YYNGEE come from the germline V gene. The CDR3 DNA reads as TGTGCCAGCAGCGTAGGGGGGGGCTACAGCCGGTTTGAAAAACTGTTTTTT. Translation gives CASSVGGGYSRFEKLFF.

This clonotype was recorded a few times. The chain carries TRBV4-3 and TRBJ2-1; D not resolved. The CDR3 contains 15 residues. Trimming removed 0 bases at V and 1 base at J, with 7 bases between. Germline V CDR1 and CDR2: LGHNA, YSLEER. For the CDR3, the DNA is TGCGCCAGCAGCCAAGAACTGCTTTCCTACAATGAGCAGTTCTTC. This encodes CASSQELLSYNEQFF.

This clonotype showed up just a few times. The chain employs TRBV5-1 and TRBJ1-2; TRBD1 matches at 10 bases. The CDR3 loop spans 14 amino acids. Germline V gene sequence: CDR1 SGHRS, CDR2 YFSETQ. The V gene end was trimmed by 4 bases and the J gene end by 7 bases; junction bases not matched to a gene: 7. The chain's CDR3 is CASSLGQGSSGYTF. The CDR3 bases are TGCGCCAGCAGCCTGGGACAGGGGTCAAGTGGCTACACCTTC.

V and J are TRBV20-1 and TRBJ1-5; TRBD1 matches at 11 bases. CDR3 length: 16 amino acids. Germline V gene lookup returns CDR1 DFQATT and CDR2 SNEGSKA (reference sequence). V gave up 1 base and J gave up 3 bases; unmatched junction bases: 5. CDR3 sequence (DNA): TGCAGTGCTAGAGCTTGGACAGGGGGCCTCAATCAGCCCCAGCATTTT. Protein: CSARAWTGGLNQPQHF.

This chain connects TRBV4-2 to TRBJ1-1; no clear D. The CDR3 has 13 amino acids. Germline assignment: CDR1 LGHNA and CDR2 YNFKEQ. V lost 1 base and J 7 bases, leaving 10 bases between the germline ends. Written as DNA, the CDR3 is TGTGCCAGCAGCCAAGCCGCGGTTGGTGAAGCTTTCTTT. Protein product: CASSQAAVGEAFF.

This clonotype was detected a few times. The chain is built from TRBV7-2 and TRBJ2-2, with 8 bases lining up with TRBD2. Looked up from germline, CDR1 is SGHTA and CDR2 is FQGNSA. This CDR3 spans 16 amino acids. V was pared by 5 bases and J by 7 bases, with 12 bases of the junction left unmatched. CDR3 DNA: TGTGCCAGCAGCCCCGGGGGGGGGCGCACAATCGGGGAGCTGTTTTTT. Protein: CASSPGGGRTIGELFF.

This clonotype came up a few times. This chain's CDR3 is CSARPMATDTQYF. The DNA for the CDR3 is TGCAGTGCTAGACCCATGGCCACAGATACGCAGTATTTT. This rearrangement joins TRBV20-1 to TRBJ2-3; no firm D call. This CDR3 is built from 13 residues. Trimming removed 2 bases at V and 2 bases at J, with 8 bases between. Germline CDR1 is DFQATT and CDR2 is SNEGSKA (reference sequence).

The chain links TRBV9 to TRBJ2-5, with 8 bases that match TRBD2. The CDR3 is 14 residues long. Germline values: CDR1 SGDLS, CDR2 YYNGEE. The junction had 6 bases not matched to a gene; V was cut back by 4 bases and J by 4 bases. CDR3 DNA sequence: TGTGCCAGCAGCCCACACCGGGGGGGAGAGACCCAGTACTTC. Translation: CASSPHRGGETQYF.

The chain combines TRBV5-1 with TRBJ1-2; 9 bases map to TRBD1. Germline lookup yields CDR1 SGHRS and CDR2 YFSETQ. Trimming removed 4 bases from V and 8 bases from J; junction bases left unmatched: 15. The CDR3 is 16 residues long. CDR3 in amino acids: CASSPPGQGLHGGYTF. The CDR3 coding sequence is TGCGCCAGCAGCCCACCCGGACAGGGGCTTCATGGGGGCTACACCTTC.

The V gene is TRBV24-1, the J gene TRBJ1-4, with D unresolved. Germline CDR1 is KGHDR and CDR2 is SFDVKD. This CDR3 has 13 amino acids. Trimming cost V 4 bases and J 8 bases, with 10 bases left between them. CDR3 protein: CATSDYGGEKLFF. CDR3 DNA: TGTGCCACCAGTGACTACGGTGGAGAAAAACTGTTTTTT.

The chain employs TRBV19 and TRBJ1-5; D may be TRBD1 (5 bases). This CDR3 region has 14 residues. The V end lost 7 bases, the J end lost 7 bases, and 17 bases lay between the germline ends. Per germline, CDR1 LNHDA and CDR2 SQIVND (reference sequence). This chain's CDR3 is CASTSQGVSQPQHF. The CDR3 DNA is TGTGCCAGTACCAGCCAGGGTGTTTCGCAGCCCCAGCATTTT.

The chain links TRBV3-1 to TRBJ2-7; 10 bases agree with TRBD1. The CDR3 has 14 amino acids. In germline, CDR1 is LGHDT, CDR2 YNNKEL (reference sequence). Losses at the gene ends were 2 bases for V and 6 bases for J; bases not matched to a gene: 4. CDR3 bases: TGTGCCAGCAGCCAACCCGGGACAGGGGCCGAGCAGTACTTC. Translation gives CASSQPGTGAEQYF.

This clonotype was picked up many times. The rearrangement links TRBV7-9 to TRBJ2-1, with D perhaps matching TRBD2 (6 bases). Germline CDR1 and CDR2: SEHNR and FQNEAQ (reference sequence). The CDR3 loop spans 12 amino acids. Between the trimmed V and J ends, which lost 4 bases and 10 bases, there was a span of 11 bases. CDR3 bases: TGTGCCAGCAGCTCACGTGGGGGGGAGCAGTTCTTC. It yields the protein CASSSRGGEQFF. Looking up the rest from reference TRBV7-9 and TRBJ2-1 gives the full variable domain: DTGVSQNPRHKITKRGQNVTFRCDPISEHNRLYWYRQTLGQGPEFLTYFQNEAQLEKSRLLSDRFSAERPKGSFSTLEIQRTEQGDSAMYLCASSSRGGEQFFGPGTRLTVL.

This clonotype was picked up a small number of times. The rearrangement links TRBV6-5 to TRBJ1-1; the D is unclear. Germline CDR1 is MNHEY and CDR2 is SVGAGI. There are 15 residues in the CDR3. V shed 7 bases and J shed 0 bases, with 15 bases lying between them. The DNA for the CDR3 is TGTGCCAGCACCCTGGACGCGGGGTTGAACACTGAAGCTTTCTTT. Encoded protein: CASTLDAGLNTEAFF.

This clonotype was counted only a few times. This chain uses TRBV29-1 with TRBJ2-7; D may be TRBD2 (7 bases). CDR1 and CDR2 from the germline V gene are SQVTM and ANQGSEA. V was trimmed by 1 base and J by 6 bases, leaving 13 bases between them. CDR3 length: 13 amino acids. The CDR3 region has the DNA TGCAGCGTTGAAGTGGGGGGGCTACGCGAGCAGTACTTC. Its translation: CSVEVGGLREQYF.

The V and J genes are TRBV7-3 and TRBJ2-3; 8 bases agree with TRBD1. The CDR3 has 13 residues. CDR1 is SGHTA, CDR2 FQGTGA, per germline. Unmatched junction bases numbered 2, after V lost 6 bases and J lost 3 bases. In DNA, the CDR3 is TGTGCCAGCAGGGACAGGGTGACAGATACGCAGTATTTT. The encoded protein is CASRDRVTDTQYF.

This clonotype occurred many times. The J gene is TRBJ2-1, the V gene TRBV4-1; 8 nucleotides agree with TRBD2. The CDR3 covers 15 residues. Per germline, CDR1 MGHRA and CDR2 YSYEKL. V shed 0 bases, J shed 9 bases, and the junction held 7 bases outside the gene matches. The CDR3 sequence is CASSQDSGGAGEQFF. Here the CDR3 DNA reads TGCGCCAGCAGCCAAGATTCCGGGGGGGCCGGTGAGCAGTTCTTC.

The chain links TRBV7-2 to TRBJ1-2; D not resolved. This CDR3 comprises 15 residues. The V end was cut by 1 base, the J end by 7 bases, with 16 bases between. Germline CDR1 reads SGHTA; CDR2 reads FQGNSA. In DNA form, the CDR3 reads TGTGCCAGCAGCTTAGTCTTTGTGAATCCCCTTGGCTACACCTTC. It codes for CASSLVFVNPLGYTF.

There are a few counts of this clonotype. V and J are TRBV4-1 and TRBJ1-6, with TRBD1 as a possible D gene (5 bases). Trimming left V 0 bases short and J 9 bases short, with 15 bases between. CDR1 and CDR2 from the germline V gene are MGHRA and YSYEKL. This CDR3 contains 16 residues. DNA of the CDR3: TGCGCCAGCAGCCAAGATCCCGGGGCAGCGAGTTCACCCCTCCACTTT. This gives the protein CASSQDPGAASSPLHF.

The CDR3 loop reads CASSLRGTGNEKLFF. The DNA of the CDR3 is TGTGCCAGCAGTTTAAGGGGGACAGGGAATGAAAAACTGTTTTTT. The chain carries TRBV12-3 or TRBV12-4 and TRBJ1-4, with 9 positions matching TRBD1. V shed 2 bases, J shed 5 bases, and the junction held 3 bases outside the gene matches. CDR3 length: 15 residues.

This clonotype has more than one count but fewer than ten. The chain recombines TRBV19 with TRBJ1-6, with 9 bases aligning to TRBD1. Germline V gives CDR1 LNHDA, CDR2 SQIVND (reference sequence). Germline trimming cut 9 bases from V and 8 bases from J; bases unmatched to any gene: 5. This CDR3 region has 13 residues. The CDR3 nucleotides are TGTGCCAGAACGGACAGGGGTCATTCACCCCTCCACTTT. This gives the protein CARTDRGHSPLHF. Full variable domain (remainder filled in from reference TRBV19 and TRBJ1-6): DGGITQSPKYLFRKEGQNVTLSCEQNLNHDAMYWYRQDPGQGLRLIYYSQIVNDFQKGDIAEGYSVSREKKESFPLTVTSAQKNPTAFYLCARTDRGHSPLHFGNGTRLTVT.

This clonotype was counted only a few times. V usage is TRBV5-1 and J usage is TRBJ2-7, with D perhaps matching TRBD1 or TRBD2 (5 bases each). Trimming took 4 bases from V and 7 from J, leaving 15 bases between them. The germline V gene encodes CDR1 SGHRS and CDR2 YFSETQ. The length of the CDR3 is 13 residues. In DNA form, the CDR3 reads TGCGCCAGCAGCCCCGGGACCCTCCCAGAGCAGTACTTC. The encoded protein is CASSPGTLPEQYF.

This sequence joins TRBV7-3 and TRBJ2-5, with 11 positions matching TRBD2. The germline gives CDR1 SGHTA, CDR2 FQGTGA. The CDR3 has 15 amino acids. The junction had 6 bases not matched to a gene; V was cut back by 4 bases and J by 5 bases. The CDR3: CASSSTSGGGETQYF. For the CDR3, the DNA is TGTGCCAGCAGCTCCACTAGCGGGGGCGGGGAGACCCAGTACTTC. Variable domain in full (rest from reference TRBV7-3 and TRBJ2-5): GAGVSQTPSNKVTEKGKYVELRCDPISGHTALYWYRQSLGQGPEFLIYFQGTGAADDSGLPNDRFFAVRPEGSVSTLKIQRTERGDSAVYLCASSSTSGGGETQYFGPGTRLLVL.

In DNA form, the CDR3 reads TGTGCCAGCAGCCAATTCTCAACCAGGTCCTACGAGCAGTACGTC. It codes for CASSQFSTRSYEQYV. The chain links TRBV3-1 to TRBJ2-7; D not resolved. V lost 2 bases and J 1 base, leaving 12 bases between the germline ends. The CDR3 is made up of 15 amino acids. Germline CDR1 is LGHDT and CDR2 is YNNKEL (reference sequence).